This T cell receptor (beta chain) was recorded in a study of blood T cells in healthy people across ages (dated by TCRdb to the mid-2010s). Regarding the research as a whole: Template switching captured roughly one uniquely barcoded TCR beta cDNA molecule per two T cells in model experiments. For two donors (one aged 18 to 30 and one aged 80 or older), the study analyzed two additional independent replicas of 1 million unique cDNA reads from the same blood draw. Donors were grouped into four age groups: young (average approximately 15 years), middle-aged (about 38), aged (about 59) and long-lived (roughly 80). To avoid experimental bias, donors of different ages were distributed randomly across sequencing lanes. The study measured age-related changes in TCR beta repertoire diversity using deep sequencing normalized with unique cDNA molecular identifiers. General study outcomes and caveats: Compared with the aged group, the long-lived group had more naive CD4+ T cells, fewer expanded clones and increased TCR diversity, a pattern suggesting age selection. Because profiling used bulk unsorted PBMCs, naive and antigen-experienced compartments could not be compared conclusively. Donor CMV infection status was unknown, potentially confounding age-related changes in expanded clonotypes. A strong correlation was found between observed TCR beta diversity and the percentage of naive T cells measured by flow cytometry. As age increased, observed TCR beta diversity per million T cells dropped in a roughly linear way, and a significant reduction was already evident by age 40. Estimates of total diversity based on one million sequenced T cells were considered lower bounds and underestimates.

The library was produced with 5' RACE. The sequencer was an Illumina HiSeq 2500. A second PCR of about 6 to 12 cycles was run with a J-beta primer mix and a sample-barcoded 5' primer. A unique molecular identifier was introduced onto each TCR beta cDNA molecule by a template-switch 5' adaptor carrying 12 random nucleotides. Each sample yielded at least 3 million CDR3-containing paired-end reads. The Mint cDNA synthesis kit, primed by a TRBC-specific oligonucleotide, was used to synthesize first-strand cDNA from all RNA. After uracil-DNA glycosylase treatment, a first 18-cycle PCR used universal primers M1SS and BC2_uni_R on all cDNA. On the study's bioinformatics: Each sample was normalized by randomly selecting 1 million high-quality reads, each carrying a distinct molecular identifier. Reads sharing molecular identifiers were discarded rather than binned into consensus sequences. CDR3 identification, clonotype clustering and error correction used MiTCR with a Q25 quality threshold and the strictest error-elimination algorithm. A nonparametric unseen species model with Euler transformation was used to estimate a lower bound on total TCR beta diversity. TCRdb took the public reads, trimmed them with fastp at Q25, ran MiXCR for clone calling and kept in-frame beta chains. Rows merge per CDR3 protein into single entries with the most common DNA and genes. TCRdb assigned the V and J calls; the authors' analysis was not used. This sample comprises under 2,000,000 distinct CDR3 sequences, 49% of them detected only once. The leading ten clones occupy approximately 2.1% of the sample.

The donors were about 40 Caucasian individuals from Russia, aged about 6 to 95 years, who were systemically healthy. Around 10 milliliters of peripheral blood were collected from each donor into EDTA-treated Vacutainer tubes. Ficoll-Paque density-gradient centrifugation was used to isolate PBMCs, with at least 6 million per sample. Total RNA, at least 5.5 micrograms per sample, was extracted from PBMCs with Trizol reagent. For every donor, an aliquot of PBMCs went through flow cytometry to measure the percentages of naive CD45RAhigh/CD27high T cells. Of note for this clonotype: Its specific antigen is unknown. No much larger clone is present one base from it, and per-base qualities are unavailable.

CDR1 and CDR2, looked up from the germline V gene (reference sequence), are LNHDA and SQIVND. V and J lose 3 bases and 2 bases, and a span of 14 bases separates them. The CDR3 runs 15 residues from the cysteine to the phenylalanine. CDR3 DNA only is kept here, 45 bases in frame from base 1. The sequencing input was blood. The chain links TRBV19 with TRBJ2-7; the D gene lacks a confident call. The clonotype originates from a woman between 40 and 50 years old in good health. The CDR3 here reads CASSMRGSSTYEQYF. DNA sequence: TGTGCCAGTAGTATGAGAGGATCCTCTACCTACGAGCAGTACTTC. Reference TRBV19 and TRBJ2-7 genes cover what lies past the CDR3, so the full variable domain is DGGITQSPKYLFRKEGQNVTLSCEQNLNHDAMYWYRQDPGQGLRLIYYSQIVNDFQKGDIAEGYSVSREKKESFPLTVTSAQKNPTAFYLCASSMRGSSTYEQYFGPGTRLTVT.